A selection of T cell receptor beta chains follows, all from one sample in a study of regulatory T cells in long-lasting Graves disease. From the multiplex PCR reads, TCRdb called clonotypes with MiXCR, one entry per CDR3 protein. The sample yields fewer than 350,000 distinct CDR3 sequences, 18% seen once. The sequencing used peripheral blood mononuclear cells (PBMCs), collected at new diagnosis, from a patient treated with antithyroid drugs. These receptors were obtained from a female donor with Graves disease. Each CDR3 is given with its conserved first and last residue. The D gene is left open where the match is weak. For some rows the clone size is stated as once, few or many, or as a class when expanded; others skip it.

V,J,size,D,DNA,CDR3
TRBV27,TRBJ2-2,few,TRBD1,TGTGCCAGCGGTGAGGGACAGGGGTTGGCCGGGGAGCTGTTTTTT,CASGEGQGLAGELFF
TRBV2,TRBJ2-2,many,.,TGTGCCAGCTCTCCCCGGACGAACACCGGGGAGCTGTTTTTT,CASSPRTNTGELFF
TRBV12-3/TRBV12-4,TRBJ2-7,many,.,TGTGCCAGCACACGAGGGGGAATCTACGAGCAGTACTTC,CASTRGGIYEQYF
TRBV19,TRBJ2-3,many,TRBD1,TGTGCCAGTAGTAATACAGGGGGAGATACGCAGTATTTT,CASSNTGGDTQYF
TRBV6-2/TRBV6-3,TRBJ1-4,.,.,TGTGCCAGCAGTGCGGCGGACGGCCCTACTTTT,CASSAADGPTF
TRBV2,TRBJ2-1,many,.,TGTGCCAGCAGTAACCAACGATACAATGAGCAGTTCTTC,CASSNQRYNEQFF
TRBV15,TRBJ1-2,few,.,TGTGCCACCAGCCCCCGTAGGGCGGAGAATTATGGCTACACCTTC,CATSPRRAENYGYTF
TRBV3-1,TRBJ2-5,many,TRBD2,TGTGCCAGCAGCCAAGAGAACAGACTAGCGGGAGTTATTGGGGAGACCCAGTACTTC,CASSQENRLAGVIGETQYF
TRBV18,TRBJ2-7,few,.,TGTGCCAGCTCCCCCCAATGGGCCTACGAGCAGTACTTC,CASSPQWAYEQYF
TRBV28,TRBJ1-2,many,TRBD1,TGTGCCAGCAGCCGGGACAGGGGGCCGGGATATGGCTACACCTTC,CASSRDRGPGYGYTF
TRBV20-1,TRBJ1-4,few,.,TGCAGTGCTAGAGATCGACTGACATCTAATGAAAAACTGTTTTTT,CSARDRLTSNEKLFF
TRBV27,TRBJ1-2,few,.,TGTGCCTGCAGTCTCCTGCGGACGGGAAACTATGGCTACACCTTC,CACSLLRTGNYGYTF
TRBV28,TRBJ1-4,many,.,TGTGCCAGCAGGCATCCCTTTAATGAAAAACTGTTTTTT,CASRHPFNEKLFF
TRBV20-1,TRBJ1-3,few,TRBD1,TGCAGTGCTAGATCAGCAGAGACAGGGTACGGAAACACCATATATTTT,CSARSAETGYGNTIYF
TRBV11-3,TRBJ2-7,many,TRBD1,TGTGCCAGCAGCCTTCCGACAGGGGGCGAGTACGAGCAGTACTTC,CASSLPTGGEYEQYF
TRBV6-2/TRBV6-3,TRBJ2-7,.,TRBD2,TGTGCCAGCAGATCGGGACTAGCGGGAGGTTACGAGCAGTACTTC,CASRSGLAGGYEQYF
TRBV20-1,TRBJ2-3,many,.,TGCAGTGCTAGGGGCCCCGAAGTGTCCACAGATACGCAGTATTTT,CSARGPEVSTDTQYF
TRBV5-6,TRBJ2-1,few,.,TGTGCCAGCAGCACCTCCAGAGGGGCGTCCAGAGGGTATGAGCAGTTCTTC,CASSTSRGASRGYEQFF
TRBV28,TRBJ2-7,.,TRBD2,TGTGCCAGCACCCTAGCGGTCCGCTCCTACGAGCAGTACTTC,CASTLAVRSYEQYF
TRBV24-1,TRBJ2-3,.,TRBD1,TGTGCCACCAGTGAAAACAGGGGGTCCGATACAGATACGCAGTATTTT,CATSENRGSDTDTQYF
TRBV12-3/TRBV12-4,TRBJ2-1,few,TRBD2,TGTGCCAGCGGCCCGGCTACCGTCGGACTAGCCAATGAGCAGTTCTTC,CASGPATVGLANEQFF
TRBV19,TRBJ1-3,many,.,TGTGCCAGTAGTATGTTGAAGGGGAACGGAAACACCATATATTTT,CASSMLKGNGNTIYF
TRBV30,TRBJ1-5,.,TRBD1,TGTGCCTGGAGCCTGGGGACAGGGCGCCGCGGATCGAGTAATCAGCCCCAGCATTTT,CAWSLGTGRRGSSNQPQHF
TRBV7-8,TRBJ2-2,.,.,TGTGCCAGCAGCTTCAATTTGGGAGGCACCGGGGAGCTGTTTTTT,CASSFNLGGTGELFF
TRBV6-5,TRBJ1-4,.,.,TGTGCCAGCAGTTACGGAAGCGACGTGGAAGTTCCTGAAAAACTGTTTTTT,CASSYGSDVEVPEKLFF
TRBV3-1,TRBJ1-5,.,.,TGTGCCAGCAGCCAAGATGGGGTGAGCGGCAATCAGCCCCAGCCTTTT,CASSQDGVSGNQPQPF
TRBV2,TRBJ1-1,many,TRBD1,TGTGCCAGCACCAGAACAGGGGGCACTGAAGCTTTCTTT,CASTRTGGTEAFF
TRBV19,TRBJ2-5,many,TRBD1,TGTGCCAGTAGTATAGGACAGGGGGGAGTTCAAGAGACCCAGTACTTC,CASSIGQGGVQETQYF
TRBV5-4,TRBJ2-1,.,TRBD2,TGTGCCAGCAGCTTGGGCAGCGGGAGGAGGGTCTTC,CASSLGSGRRVF
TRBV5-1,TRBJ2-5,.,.,TGCGCCAGCAGCTTGGCCCCTCCAGAGACCCAGTACTTC,CASSLAPPETQYF
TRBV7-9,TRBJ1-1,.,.,TGTGCCAGCAGCTTAGTTGCAGGGCGGACTGAAGCTTTCTTT,CASSLVAGRTEAFF
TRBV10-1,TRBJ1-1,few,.,TGCGCCAGCAGTGGGGCCCGAGGGGTGAGCACTGAAGCTTTCTTT,CASSGARGVSTEAFF
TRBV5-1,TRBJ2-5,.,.,TGCGCCAGCATCGATACGGGGAACCAAGAGACCCAGTACTTC,CASIDTGNQETQYF
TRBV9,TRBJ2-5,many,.,TGTGCCAGCAGCGCGCCCCCGTCGGAGACCCAGTACTTC,CASSAPPSETQYF
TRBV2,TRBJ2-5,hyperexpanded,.,TGTGCCAGCAGGAACTGGGGGCAGGGTGGTATAGAGACCCAGTACTTC,CASRNWGQGGIETQYF
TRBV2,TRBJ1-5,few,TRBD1,TGTGCCAGCAGCGCCGGGACAGGGGGCGCCTTGAGTAATCAGCCCCAGCATTTT,CASSAGTGGALSNQPQHF
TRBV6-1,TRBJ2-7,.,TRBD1,TGTGCCAGCAGCGGACAGGGCGAATCCTACGAGCAGTACTTC,CASSGQGESYEQYF
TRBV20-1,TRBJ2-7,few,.,TGCAGTGCTATTAGGGGGACTTGCTACGAGCAGTACTTC,CSAIRGTCYEQYF
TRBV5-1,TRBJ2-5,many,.,TGCGCCAGCAGCCCGGAGCTAGAGACCCAGTACTTC,CASSPELETQYF
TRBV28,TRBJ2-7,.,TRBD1,TGTGCCAGCAGTTTAACCCCTTATTGGACAGGAACCTACGAGCAGTACTTC,CASSLTPYWTGTYEQYF
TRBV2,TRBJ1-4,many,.,TGTGCCAGCAGTGAACCCCCAACTAATGAAAAACTGTTTTTT,CASSEPPTNEKLFF
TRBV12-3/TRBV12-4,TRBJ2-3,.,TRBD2,TGTGCCAGCAGTCCAGAACTAGCGGGAAGAACAGATACGCAGTATTTT,CASSPELAGRTDTQYF
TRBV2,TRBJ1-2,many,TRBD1,TGTGCCAGCAGCCCAGACAGGGGGTGGAAAAGCTACACCTTC,CASSPDRGWKSYTF
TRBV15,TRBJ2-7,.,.,TGTGCCACCAGCAGAGGGGACGAATCCTACGAGCAGTACTTC,CATSRGDESYEQYF
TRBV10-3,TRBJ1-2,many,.,TGTGCCATCAGTGATGGGGGGGTCCATGGCTACACCTTC,CAISDGGVHGYTF
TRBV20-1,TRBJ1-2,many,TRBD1,TGCAGTGCTAGAGAGGACAGGATGGTACCTAAAGGCACCTTC,CSAREDRMVPKGTF
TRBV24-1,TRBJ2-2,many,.,TGTGCCACCAGTGAGCGGGGCGCCTCAGCCGGGGAGCTGTTTTTT,CATSERGASAGELFF
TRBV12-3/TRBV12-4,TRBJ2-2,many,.,TGTGCCAGCAGTTTATCGACAGCCGGGGAGCTGTTTTTT,CASSLSTAGELFF
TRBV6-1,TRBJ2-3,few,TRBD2,TGTGCCAGCAGCTATGAGCGGGATGGCGCAGATACGCAGTATTTT,CASSYERDGADTQYF
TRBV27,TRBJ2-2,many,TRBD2,TGTGCCAGCAGTTTAAGGCTCTCCGCCTTAGCGGGAGGGCCACACACCGGGGAGCTGTTTTTT,CASSLRLSALAGGPHTGELFF
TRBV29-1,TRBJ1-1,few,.,TGCAGCGCCTGGACCCAAGAGAACACTGAAGCTTTCTTT,CSAWTQENTEAFF
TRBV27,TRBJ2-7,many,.,TGTGCCAGCAGTCCGCCCGGAACAGGCTCCTACGAGCAGTACTTC,CASSPPGTGSYEQYF
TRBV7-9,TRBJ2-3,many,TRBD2,TGTGCCAGCAGCCCGAACGGACTAGCCACAGATACGCAGTATTTT,CASSPNGLATDTQYF
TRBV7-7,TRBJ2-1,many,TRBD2,TGTGCTAGCAGCTTAGGGCCGACTAGCGGGAGCTCCTACAATGAGCAGTTCTTC,CASSLGPTSGSSYNEQFF
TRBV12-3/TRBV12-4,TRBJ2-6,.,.,TGTGCCAGCAGTCCCGATCTACTGAGGGCCAACGTCCTGACTTTC,CASSPDLLRANVLTF